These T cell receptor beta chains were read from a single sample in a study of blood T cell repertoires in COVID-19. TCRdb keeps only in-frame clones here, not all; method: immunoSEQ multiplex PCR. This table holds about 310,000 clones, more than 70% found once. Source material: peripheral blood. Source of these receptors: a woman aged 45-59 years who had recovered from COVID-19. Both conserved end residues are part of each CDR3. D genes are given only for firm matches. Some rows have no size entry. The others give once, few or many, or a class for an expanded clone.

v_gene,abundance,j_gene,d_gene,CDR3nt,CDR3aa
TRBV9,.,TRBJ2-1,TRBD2,TGTGCCAGCAGCGGGACTAGCCTACTGAGCTCCTACAATGAGCAGTTCTTC,CASSGTSLLSSYNEQFF
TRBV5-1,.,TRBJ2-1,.,TGCGCCAGCAGCTTGGTTAGTCTAGCCAGCTACAATGAGCAGTTCTTC,CASSLVSLASYNEQFF
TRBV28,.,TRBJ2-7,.,TGTGCCACCCTAGGATCCCAACCTGCATACGAGCAGTACTTC,CATLGSQPAYEQYF
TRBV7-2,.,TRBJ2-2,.,TGTGCCAGCAGCATCCAATCGGGACTGGCGAACACCGGGGAGCTGTTTTTT,CASSIQSGLANTGELFF
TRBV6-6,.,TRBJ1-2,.,TGTGCCAGCTCCCCCCTAGGCTATGGCTACACCTTC,CASSPLGYGYTF
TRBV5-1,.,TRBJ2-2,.,TGCGCCAGCAGCTTTAGGGGGACCCCAGGAACCGGGGAGCTGTTTTTT,CASSFRGTPGTGELFF
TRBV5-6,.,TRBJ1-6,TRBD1,TGTGCCAGCAGCCCCGGACAGGGGATCTCACCCCTCCACTTT,CASSPGQGISPLHF
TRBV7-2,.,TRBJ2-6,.,TGTGCCAGCAGCCCCCGGGTCGGCTCTGGGGCCAACGTCCTGACTTTC,CASSPRVGSGANVLTF
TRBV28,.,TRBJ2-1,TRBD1,TGTGCCAGCAGTGGTCTTACAGGGGCCACAAAGAATGAGCAGTTCTTC,CASSGLTGATKNEQFF
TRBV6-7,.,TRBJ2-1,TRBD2,TGTGCCAGCACCCCTAGCGGAGGCTCCTACAATGAGCAGTTCTTC,CASTPSGGSYNEQFF
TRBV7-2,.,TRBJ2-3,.,TGTGCCAGCAGCTTGTCACCAGGGCGGACAGATACGCAGTATTTT,CASSLSPGRTDTQYF
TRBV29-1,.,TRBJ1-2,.,TGCAGCGTTGATGACTCCGGTGGCTACACCTTC,CSVDDSGGYTF
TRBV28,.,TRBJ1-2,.,TGTGCCAGCAGTTTTGAGGGAGGGTACTCCGGTGACGGACAGACATATGGCTACACCTTC,CASSFEGGYSGDGQTYGYTF
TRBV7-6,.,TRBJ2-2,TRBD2,TGTGCCAGCAGCCCGCGGGAGGCGGACACCGGGGAGCTGTTTTTT,CASSPREADTGELFF
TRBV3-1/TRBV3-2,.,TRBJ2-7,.,TGTGCCAGCAGCCCCTCCCCCGGTGAGCAGTACTTC,CASSPSPGEQYF
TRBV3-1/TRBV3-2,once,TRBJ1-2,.,TGTGCCAGCAGCCAAGATTCGGCGGCGTATGGCTACACCTTC,CASSQDSAAYGYTF
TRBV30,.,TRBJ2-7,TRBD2,TGTGCCTGGAGTACAAGGAGACTAGCTGGGGCCTACGAGCAGTACTTC,CAWSTRRLAGAYEQYF
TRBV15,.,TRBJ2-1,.,TGTGCCACCAGCCCCTCAGTGTTGTCCCGCAACAATGAGCAGTTCTTC,CATSPSVLSRNNEQFF
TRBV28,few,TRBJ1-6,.,TGTGCCAGCAGTTTGTCAGGAAGGAATAATTCACCCCTCCACTTT,CASSLSGRNNSPLHF
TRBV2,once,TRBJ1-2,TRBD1,TGTGCCAGCAGGCGGGACAGTACCGTCGATGGCTACACCTTC,CASRRDSTVDGYTF
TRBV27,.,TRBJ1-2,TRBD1,TGTGCCAGCAGCCAGGGACAGGGCTTTGGCTACACCTTC,CASSQGQGFGYTF
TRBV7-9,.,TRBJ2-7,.,TGTGCCAGCAGCTTAAATCAGGGAAACTACGAGCAGTACTTC,CASSLNQGNYEQYF
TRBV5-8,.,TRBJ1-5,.,TGTGCCAGCAGCTTGTTGGACAGAAATCAGCCCCAGCATTTT,CASSLLDRNQPQHF
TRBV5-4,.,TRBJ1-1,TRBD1,TGTGCCAGCAGCGAAACACCGACAGGGTATGCCGGAGCTTTCTTT,CASSETPTGYAGAFF
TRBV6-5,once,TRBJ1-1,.,TGTGCCAGCAGTTACGGGGGGAATTTGAACACTGAAGCTTTCTTT,CASSYGGNLNTEAFF
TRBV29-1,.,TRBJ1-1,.,TGCAGCGTTGGAGGTTTGAACACTGAAGCTTTCTTT,CSVGGLNTEAFF
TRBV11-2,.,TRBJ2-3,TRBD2,TGTGCCAGCAGCTTAGGCGCGGGGGTGATCACAGATACGCAGTATTTT,CASSLGAGVITDTQYF
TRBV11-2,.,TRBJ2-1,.,TGTGCCAGCAGCCCAAGCCCCGCACTAGCAGAAGCGCTCAATGAGCAGTTCTTC,CASSPSPALAEALNEQFF
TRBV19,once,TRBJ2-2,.,TGTGCCAGTAAGAGGGCCGGGGAGCTGTTTTTT,CASKRAGELFF
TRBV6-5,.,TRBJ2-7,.,TGTGCCAGCAGTTACCGTGGACAGTACGAGCAGTACTTC,CASSYRGQYEQYF
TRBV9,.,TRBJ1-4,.,TGTGCCAGCAGCGTAGCTACGGGACTGAATAATGAAAAACTGTTTTTT,CASSVATGLNNEKLFF
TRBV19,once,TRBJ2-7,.,TGTGCCAGTAGTATGGGATGGGAGACTAGCTACGAGCAGTACTTC,CASSMGWETSYEQYF
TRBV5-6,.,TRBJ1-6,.,TGTGCCAGCAGCTTACAGGCAGACAGCTCCTATAATTCACCCCTCCACTTT,CASSLQADSSYNSPLHF
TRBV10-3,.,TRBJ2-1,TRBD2,TGTGCCATCAGTGTCCTAGCGGCAAATGAGCAGTTCTTC,CAISVLAANEQFF
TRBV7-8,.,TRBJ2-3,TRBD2,TGTGCCAGCAGCCCTCGGGGGGGGGCTGGGACAGATACGCAGTATTTT,CASSPRGGAGTDTQYF
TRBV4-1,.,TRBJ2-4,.,TGCGCCAGCAGCCCGCCGACTACCAGAAACATTCAGTACTTC,CASSPPTTRNIQYF
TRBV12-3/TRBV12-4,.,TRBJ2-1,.,TGTGCCAGCAGTAATATATACAATGAGCAGTTCTTC,CASSNIYNEQFF
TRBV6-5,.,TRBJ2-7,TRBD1,TGTGCCAGCAGATGGGACAGAGAAGCCTACGAGCAGTACTTC,CASRWDREAYEQYF
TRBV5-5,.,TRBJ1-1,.,TGTGCCAGCAGCTTGGAACTTCTTAACACTGAAGCTTTCTTT,CASSLELLNTEAFF
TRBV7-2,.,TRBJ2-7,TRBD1,TGTGCCAGCAGCATCCGACAGGGGTTTAGCGAGCAGTACTTC,CASSIRQGFSEQYF
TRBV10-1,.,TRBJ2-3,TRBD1,TGCGCCAGCAGTGAGTCGGGGGACAGGATTGGAAATACGCAGTATTTT,CASSESGDRIGNTQYF
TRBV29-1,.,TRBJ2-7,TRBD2,TGCAGCGTCAAAACGGGACTAGCTCGCGAGCAGTACTTC,CSVKTGLAREQYF
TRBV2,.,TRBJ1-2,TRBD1,TGTGCCAGCAGCCTCGCCTCGGGGACAGGGGCTTTTGGGGATGGCTACACCTTC,CASSLASGTGAFGDGYTF
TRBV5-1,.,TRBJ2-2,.,TGCGCCAGCAGCTTGGCCGATACTACCTCGAACACCGGGGAGCTGTTTTTT,CASSLADTTSNTGELFF
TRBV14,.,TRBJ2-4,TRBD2,TGTGCCAGCAGCCAACGGCAGGGAGGGTGGGACATTCAGTACTTC,CASSQRQGGWDIQYF
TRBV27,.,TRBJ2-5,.,TGTGCCAGCGGTCTGGGCAGGGGGAGGGAGACCCAGTACTTC,CASGLGRGRETQYF